This TCR beta chain stems from a study of T cell responses to AZD1222 COVID-19 vaccine. The study's findings and limits: Possibly, clonal diversity was underestimated; donors were largely white British and included more females. When two AZD1222 doses had been given, Spike-specific TCR breadth and depth rose.

Remarks on this clone: Its specificity is unknown.

Assay used: immunoSEQ multiplex PCR; TCRdb lists only in-frame clones, some missing. Among some 110,000 clones listed, 82% were seen once. This material consisted of peripheral blood, taken on day 0 of AZD1222 vaccination. This TCR was sampled from an adult in good health.

CDR3 in amino acids: CASSRDSIGSYEQYF. The CDR3 DNA follows: TGTGCCAGCAGTCGGGACAGCATTGGCTCCTACGAGCAGTACTTC. The chain carries TRBV27 and TRBJ2-7; 7 bases are a match to TRBD1. CDR3 length: 15 residues. The V gene's germline CDR1 is MNHEY and CDR2 SMNVEV (reference sequence). V trimming: 5 bases; J trimming: 0 bases; junction bases outside the gene matches: 7.